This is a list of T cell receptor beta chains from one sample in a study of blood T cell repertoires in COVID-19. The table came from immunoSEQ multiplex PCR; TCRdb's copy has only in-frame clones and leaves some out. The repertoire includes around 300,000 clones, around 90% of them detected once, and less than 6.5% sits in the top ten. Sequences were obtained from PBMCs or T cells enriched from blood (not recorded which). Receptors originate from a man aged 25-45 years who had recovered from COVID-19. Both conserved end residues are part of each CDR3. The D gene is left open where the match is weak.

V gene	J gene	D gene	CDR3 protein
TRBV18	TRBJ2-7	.	CASSPSSGYEQYF
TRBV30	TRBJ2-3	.	CAWSGSGTSTDTQYF
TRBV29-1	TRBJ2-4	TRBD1	CSVGTGVVKNIQYF
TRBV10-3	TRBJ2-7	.	CAISESNGYEQYF
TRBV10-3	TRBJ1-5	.	CAISDGQGYQPQHF
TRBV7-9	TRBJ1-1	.	CASSLQGGTEAFF
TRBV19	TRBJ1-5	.	CASSIGGRFNQPQHF
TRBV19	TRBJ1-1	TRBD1	CASSSGQVGAFF
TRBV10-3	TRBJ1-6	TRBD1	CAISEGQGVTNGSPLHF
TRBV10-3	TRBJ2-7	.	CAISESSGRGFYEQYF
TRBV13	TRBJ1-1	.	CASSLGGFGTTRRVRPEAFF
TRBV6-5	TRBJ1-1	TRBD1	CASSPTGGNTEAFF
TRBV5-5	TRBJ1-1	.	CASSLGVNTEAFF
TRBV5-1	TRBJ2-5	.	CASSEGGPQETQYF
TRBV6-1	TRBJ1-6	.	CASSEGLMANSPLHF
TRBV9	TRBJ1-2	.	CASSVDGAVAYLGGYTF
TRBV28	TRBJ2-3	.	CASSNRAVTDTQYF
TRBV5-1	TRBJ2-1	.	CASSLTGFSEQFF
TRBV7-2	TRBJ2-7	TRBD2	CASSSETSGGGYEQYF
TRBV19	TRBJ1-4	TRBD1	CASSIVTGTEKLFF
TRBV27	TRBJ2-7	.	CASRSWGVREQYF
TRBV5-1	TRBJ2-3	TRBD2	CASSGGRGGDTQYF
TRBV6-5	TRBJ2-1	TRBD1	CASGKLTGGNEQFF
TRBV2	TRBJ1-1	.	CARTVRAEAFF
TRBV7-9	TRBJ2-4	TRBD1	CASSLGQGVNIQYF
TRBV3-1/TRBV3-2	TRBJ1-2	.	CASSQDRAGRYGYTF
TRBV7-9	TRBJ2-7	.	CASSPQNYEQYF
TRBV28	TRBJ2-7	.	CASSWGTFQYF
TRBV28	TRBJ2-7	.	CASSFYSTVPSGSEQYF
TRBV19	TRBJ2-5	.	CASSMGGYEETQYF
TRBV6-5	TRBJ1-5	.	CASSYSGRVRQPQHF
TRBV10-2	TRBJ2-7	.	CASSVGQDPRF
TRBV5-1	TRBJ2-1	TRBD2	CASSLEAGGYNEQFF
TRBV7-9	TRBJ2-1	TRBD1	CASSLDGTGNNEQFF
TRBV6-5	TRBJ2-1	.	CASSYSRESSYNEQFF
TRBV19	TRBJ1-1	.	CASRVSGGAEAFF
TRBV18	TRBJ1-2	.	CASSPPSTRSEYGYTF
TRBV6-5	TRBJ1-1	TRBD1	CASSYSKTGGTEAFF
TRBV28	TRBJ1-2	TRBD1	CASSPHTGGFSYGYTF
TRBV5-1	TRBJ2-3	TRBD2	CASSLVGGAPTDTQYF
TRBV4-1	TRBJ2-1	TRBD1	CASSQDGTDLAYNEQFF
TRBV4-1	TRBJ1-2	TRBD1	CASSQGTGTFYGYTF
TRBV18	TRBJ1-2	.	CASSPLGQGRGNYGYTF
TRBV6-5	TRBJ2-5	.	CASSPPGQETQYF
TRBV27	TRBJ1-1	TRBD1	CASSLSSTTGSWTEAFF
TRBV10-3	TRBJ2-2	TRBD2	CAISEWTSGGDTGELFF
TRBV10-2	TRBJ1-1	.	CASSSGDPEAFF
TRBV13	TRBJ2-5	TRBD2	CASSPLPAGGETQYF
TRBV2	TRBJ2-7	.	CASSESTGSGEQYF
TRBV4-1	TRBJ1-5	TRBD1	CASSQVQGNQPQHF